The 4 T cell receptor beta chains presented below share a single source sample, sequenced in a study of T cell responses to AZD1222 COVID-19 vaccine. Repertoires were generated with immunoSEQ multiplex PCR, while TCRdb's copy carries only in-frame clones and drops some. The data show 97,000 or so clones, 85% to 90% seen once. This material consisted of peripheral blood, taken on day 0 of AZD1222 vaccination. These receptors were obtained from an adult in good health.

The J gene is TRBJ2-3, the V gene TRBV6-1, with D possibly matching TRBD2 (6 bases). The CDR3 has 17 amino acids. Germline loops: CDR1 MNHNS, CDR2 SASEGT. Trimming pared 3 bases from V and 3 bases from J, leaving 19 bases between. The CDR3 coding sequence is TGTGCCAGCAGTGATGTAGTGCAGCAACGGGGGACAGATACGCAGTATTTT. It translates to CASSDVVQQRGTDTQYF.

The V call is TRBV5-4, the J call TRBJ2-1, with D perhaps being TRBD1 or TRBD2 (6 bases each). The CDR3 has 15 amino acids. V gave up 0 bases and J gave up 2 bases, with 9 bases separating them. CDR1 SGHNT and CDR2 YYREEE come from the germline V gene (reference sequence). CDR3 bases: TGTGCCAGCAGCTTGGTGGGGGGCCCCTACAATGAGCAGTTCTTC. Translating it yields CASSLVGGPYNEQFF.

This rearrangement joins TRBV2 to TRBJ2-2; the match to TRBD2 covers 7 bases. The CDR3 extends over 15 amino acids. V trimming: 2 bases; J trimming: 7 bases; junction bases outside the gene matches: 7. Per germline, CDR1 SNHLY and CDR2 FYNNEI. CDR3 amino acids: CASSERGDDFGELFF. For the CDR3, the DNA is TGTGCCAGCAGTGAACGGGGGGACGACTTCGGGGAGCTGTTTTTT.

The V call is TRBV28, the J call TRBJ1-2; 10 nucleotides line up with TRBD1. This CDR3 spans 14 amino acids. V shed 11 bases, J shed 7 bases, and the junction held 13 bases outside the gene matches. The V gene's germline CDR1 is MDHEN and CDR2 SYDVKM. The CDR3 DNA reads TGTGCCGGCCGACGACAGGGGGCGCTCAGTGGCTACACCTTC. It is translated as CAGRRQGALSGYTF.